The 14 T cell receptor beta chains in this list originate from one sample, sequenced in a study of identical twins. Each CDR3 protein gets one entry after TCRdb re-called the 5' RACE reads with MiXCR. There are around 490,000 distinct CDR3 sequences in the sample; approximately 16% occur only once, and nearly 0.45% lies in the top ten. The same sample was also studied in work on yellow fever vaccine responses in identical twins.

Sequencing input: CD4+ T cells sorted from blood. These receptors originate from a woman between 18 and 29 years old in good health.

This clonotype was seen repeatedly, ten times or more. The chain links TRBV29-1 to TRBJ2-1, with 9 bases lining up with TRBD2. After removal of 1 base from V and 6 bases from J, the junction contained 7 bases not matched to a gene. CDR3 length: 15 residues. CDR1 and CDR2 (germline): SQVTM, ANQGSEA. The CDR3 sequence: CSVEGKLAGSNEQFF. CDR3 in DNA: TGCAGCGTTGAAGGAAAGCTAGCGGGAAGCAATGAGCAGTTCTTC.

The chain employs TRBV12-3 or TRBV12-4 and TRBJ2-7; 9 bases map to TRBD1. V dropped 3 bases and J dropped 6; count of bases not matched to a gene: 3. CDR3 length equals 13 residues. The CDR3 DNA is TGTGCCAGCAGTTTGGGACAGGGCTCCGAGCAGTACGTC. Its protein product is CASSLGQGSEQYV.

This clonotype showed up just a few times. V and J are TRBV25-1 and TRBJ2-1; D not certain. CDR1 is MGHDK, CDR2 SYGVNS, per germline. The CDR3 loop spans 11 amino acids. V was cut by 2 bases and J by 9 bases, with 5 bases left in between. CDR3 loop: CASSELSEQFF. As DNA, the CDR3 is TGTGCCAGCAGTGAACTATCTGAGCAGTTCTTC. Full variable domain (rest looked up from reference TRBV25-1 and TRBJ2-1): EADIYQTPRYLVIGTGKKITLECSQTMGHDKMYWYQQDPGMELHLIHYSYGVNSTEKGDLSSESTVSRIRTEHFPLTLESARPSHTSQYLCASSELSEQFFGPGTRLTVL.

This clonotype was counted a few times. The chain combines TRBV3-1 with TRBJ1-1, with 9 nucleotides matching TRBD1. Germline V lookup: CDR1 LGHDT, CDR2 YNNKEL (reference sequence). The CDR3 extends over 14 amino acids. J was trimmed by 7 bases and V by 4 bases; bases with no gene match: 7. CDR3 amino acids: CASSRLGQGGEAFF. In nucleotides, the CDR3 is TGTGCCAGCAGCCGGCTGGGACAGGGAGGTGAAGCTTTCTTT.

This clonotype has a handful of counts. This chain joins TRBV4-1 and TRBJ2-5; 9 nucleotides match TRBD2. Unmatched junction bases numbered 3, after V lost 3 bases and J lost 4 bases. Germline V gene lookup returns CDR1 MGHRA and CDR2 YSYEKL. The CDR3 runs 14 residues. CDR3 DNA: TGCGCCAGCAGCCACCTAGCGGGGTCAGAGACCCAGTACTTC. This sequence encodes CASSHLAGSETQYF.

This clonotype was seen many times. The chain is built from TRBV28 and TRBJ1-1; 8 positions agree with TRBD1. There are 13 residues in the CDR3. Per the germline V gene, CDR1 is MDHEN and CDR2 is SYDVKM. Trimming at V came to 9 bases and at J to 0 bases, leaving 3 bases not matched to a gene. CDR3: CASRDRMNTEAFF. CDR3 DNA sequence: TGTGCCAGTCGGGACAGGATGAACACTGAAGCTTTCTTT.

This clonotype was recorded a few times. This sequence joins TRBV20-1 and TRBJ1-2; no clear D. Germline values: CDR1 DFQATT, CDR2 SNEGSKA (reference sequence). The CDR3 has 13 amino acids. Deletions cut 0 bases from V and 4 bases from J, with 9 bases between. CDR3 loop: CSARDPSGYGYTF. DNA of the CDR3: TGCAGTGCTAGAGACCCTTCGGGCTATGGCTACACCTTC.

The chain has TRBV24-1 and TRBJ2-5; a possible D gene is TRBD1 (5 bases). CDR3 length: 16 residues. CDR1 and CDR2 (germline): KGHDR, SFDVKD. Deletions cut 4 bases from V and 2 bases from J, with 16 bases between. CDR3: CATSEIGHHNQETQYF. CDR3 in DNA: TGTGCCACCAGTGAAATAGGACACCACAATCAAGAGACCCAGTACTTC.

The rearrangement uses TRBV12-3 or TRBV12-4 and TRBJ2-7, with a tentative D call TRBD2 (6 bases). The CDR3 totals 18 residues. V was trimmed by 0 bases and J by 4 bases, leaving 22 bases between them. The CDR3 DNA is TGTGCCAGCAGTTTAGCGCCCGGCGGAGGGAGAAGAGAGTACGAGCAGTACTTC. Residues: CASSLAPGGGRREYEQYF.

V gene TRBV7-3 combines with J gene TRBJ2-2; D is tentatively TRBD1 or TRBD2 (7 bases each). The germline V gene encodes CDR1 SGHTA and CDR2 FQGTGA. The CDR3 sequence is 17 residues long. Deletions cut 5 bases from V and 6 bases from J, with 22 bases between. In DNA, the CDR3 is TGTGCCAGCAGCCCTGCCCCAGGGGGGGGGAAGCCCGGGGAGCTGTTTTTT. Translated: CASSPAPGGGKPGELFF.

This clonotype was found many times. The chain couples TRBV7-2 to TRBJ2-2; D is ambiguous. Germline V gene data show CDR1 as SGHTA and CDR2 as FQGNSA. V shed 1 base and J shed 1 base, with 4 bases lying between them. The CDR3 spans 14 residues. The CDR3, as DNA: TGTGCCAGCAGCTTAGATGTGAACACCGGGGAGCTGTTTTTT. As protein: CASSLDVNTGELFF. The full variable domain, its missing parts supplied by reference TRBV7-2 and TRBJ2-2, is GAGVSQSPSNKVTEKGKDVELRCDPISGHTALYWYRQSLGQGLEFLIYFQGNSAPDKSGLPSDRFSAERTGGSVSTLTIQRTQQEDSAVYLCASSLDVNTGELFFGEGSRLTVL.

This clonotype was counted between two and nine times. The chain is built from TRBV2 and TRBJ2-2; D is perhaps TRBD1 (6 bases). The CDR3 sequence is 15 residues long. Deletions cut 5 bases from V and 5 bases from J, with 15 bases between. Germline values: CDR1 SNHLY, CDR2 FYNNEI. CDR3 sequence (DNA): TGTGCCAGCAGTCCCACTACAGGGTATACCGGGGAGCTGTTTTTT. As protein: CASSPTTGYTGELFF.

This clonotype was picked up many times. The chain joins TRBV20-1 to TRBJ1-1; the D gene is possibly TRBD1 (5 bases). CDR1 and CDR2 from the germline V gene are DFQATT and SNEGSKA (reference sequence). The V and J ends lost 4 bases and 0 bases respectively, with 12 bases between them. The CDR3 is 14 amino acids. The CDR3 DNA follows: TGCAGTGCTACATCCGGGACCGTGAACACTGAAGCTTTCTTT. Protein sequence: CSATSGTVNTEAFF.

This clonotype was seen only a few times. The CDR3, as DNA: TGCGCCAGCAGCTTGAAAACATCGAGCTCCTACAATGAGCAGTTCTTC. Protein: CASSLKTSSSYNEQFF. The V and J genes are TRBV5-1 and TRBJ2-1; D uncertain. CDR3 length: 16 residues. V was trimmed by 1 base and J by 0 bases, leaving 11 bases between them. Germline V CDR1 and CDR2: SGHRS, YFSETQ.